These 2 T cell receptor beta chains were all obtained from the same sample, sequenced in a study of blood T cell repertoires in COVID-19. Profiled with immunoSEQ multiplex PCR; TCRdb holds only in-frame clones, not every one. This sample has around 190,000 clones, with approximately 80% found just once. Input material: peripheral blood. These receptors were collected from a man aged 60 to 69 with acute or convalescent COVID-19.

The chain uses TRBV10-3 and TRBJ1-2; 7 nucleotides agree with TRBD1. The CDR3 is made up of 14 amino acids. Per the germline V gene, CDR1 is ENHRY and CDR2 is SYGVKD. V lost 4 bases and J lost 2; bases outside the gene matches: 4. The CDR3 reads CAISGDRANYGYTF. The DNA for the CDR3 is TGTGCCATCAGTGGTGACAGGGCAAACTATGGCTACACCTTC.

The chain couples TRBV7-2 to TRBJ2-3; D gene uncertain. The CDR3 length is 13 residues. Trimming stripped 2 bases from V and 3 bases from J, with 6 bases between. Germline assignment: CDR1 SGHTA and CDR2 FQGNSA. The CDR3 bases are TGTGCCAGCAGCTTAATCAGGACAGATACGCAGTATTTT. It is translated as CASSLIRTDTQYF.